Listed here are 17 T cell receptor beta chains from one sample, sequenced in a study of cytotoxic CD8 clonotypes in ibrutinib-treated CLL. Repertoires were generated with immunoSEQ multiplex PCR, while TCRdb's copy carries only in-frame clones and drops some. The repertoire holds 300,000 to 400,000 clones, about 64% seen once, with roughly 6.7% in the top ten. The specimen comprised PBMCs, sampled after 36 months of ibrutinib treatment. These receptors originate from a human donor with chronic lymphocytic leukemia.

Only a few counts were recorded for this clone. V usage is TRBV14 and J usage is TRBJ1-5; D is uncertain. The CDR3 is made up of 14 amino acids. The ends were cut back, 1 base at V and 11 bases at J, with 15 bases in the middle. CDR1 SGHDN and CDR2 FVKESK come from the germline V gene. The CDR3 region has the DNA TGTGCCAGCAGCCAAGGAGGGTTGGGCTCGGCCCAGCATTTT. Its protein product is CASSQGGLGSAQHF.

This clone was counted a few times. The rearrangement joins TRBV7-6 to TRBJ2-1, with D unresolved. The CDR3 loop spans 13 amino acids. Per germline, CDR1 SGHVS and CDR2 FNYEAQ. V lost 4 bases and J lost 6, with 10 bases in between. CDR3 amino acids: CASSSLKGNEQFF. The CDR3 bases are TGTGCCAGCAGCTCACTCAAAGGCAATGAGCAGTTCTTC.

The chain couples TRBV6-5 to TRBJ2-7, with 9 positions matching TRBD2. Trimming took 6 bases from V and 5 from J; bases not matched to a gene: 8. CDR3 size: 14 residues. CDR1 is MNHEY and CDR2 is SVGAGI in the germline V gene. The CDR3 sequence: CASSSRASGDEQYF. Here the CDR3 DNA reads TGTGCCAGCAGCTCCCGGGCTAGCGGGGACGAGCAGTACTTC.

The CDR3 nucleotides are TGTGCCAGCAGCCAAGGGGGATGGGAGCAGTACTTC. It encodes CASSQGGWEQYF. J is TRBJ2-7 and V is TRBV7-9; a possible D gene is TRBD1 (6 bases). V was trimmed by 5 bases and J by 7 bases, leaving 12 bases between them. There are 12 residues in the CDR3. CDR1 and CDR2 from the germline V gene are SEHNR and FQNEAQ (reference sequence).

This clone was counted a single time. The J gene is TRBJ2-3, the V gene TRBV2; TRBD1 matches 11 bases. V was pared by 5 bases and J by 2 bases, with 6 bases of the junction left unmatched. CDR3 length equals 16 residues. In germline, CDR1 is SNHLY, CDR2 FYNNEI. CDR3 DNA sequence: TGTGCCAGCAGTAGCCGGGACAGGGGGGACACAGATACGCAGTATTTT. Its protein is CASSSRDRGDTDTQYF.

Here the CDR3 reads CASSLGQGAAQPQHF. The CDR3 coding sequence is TGTGCCAGCAGCTTGGGCCAGGGGGCCGCTCAGCCCCAGCATTTT. The rearrangement links TRBV7-2 to TRBJ1-5, with 8 bases identical to TRBD1. CDR1 is SGHTA and CDR2 is FQGNSA in the germline V gene. The CDR3 has 15 residues. The ends lost 3 bases at V and 6 bases at J; junction bases unmatched: 7.

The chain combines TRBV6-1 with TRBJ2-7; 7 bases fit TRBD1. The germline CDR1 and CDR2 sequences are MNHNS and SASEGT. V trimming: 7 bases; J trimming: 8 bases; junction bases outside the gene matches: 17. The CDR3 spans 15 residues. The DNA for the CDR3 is TGTGCCAGCAACTATTGGGGACAGCGAGATATGAAGCAGTACTTC. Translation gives CASNYWGQRDMKQYF.

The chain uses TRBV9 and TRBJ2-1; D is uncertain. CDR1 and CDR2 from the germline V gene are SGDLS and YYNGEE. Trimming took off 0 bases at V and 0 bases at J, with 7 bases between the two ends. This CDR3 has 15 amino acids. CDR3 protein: CASSVGGASYNEQFF. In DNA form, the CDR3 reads TGTGCCAGCAGCGTAGGCGGTGCCTCCTACAATGAGCAGTTCTTC.

CDR3 coding DNA: TGCAGCGTTGAAAATCCGTATGGCTACACCTTC. Translation gives CSVENPYGYTF. This chain uses TRBV29-1 with TRBJ1-2; D gene uncertain. The CDR3 length is 11 residues. CDR1 SQVTM and CDR2 ANQGSEA come from the germline V gene. Trimming stripped 2 bases from V and 5 bases from J, with 6 bases between.

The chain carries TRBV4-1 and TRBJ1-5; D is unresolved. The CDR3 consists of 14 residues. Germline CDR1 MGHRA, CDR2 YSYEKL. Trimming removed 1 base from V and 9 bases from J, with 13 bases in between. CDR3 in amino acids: CASSQVPVIRPQHF. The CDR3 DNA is TGCGCCAGCAGCCAAGTTCCGGTAATCAGGCCCCAGCATTTT.

CDR3 in amino acids: CASSSSSAVQGHNEQFF. DNA for the CDR3: TGTGCCAGCAGCTCCTCTTCAGCGGTTCAGGGCCACAATGAGCAGTTCTTC. This chain joins TRBV7-9 and TRBJ2-1; perhaps D is TRBD1 or TRBD2 (5 bases each). The CDR3 is made up of 17 amino acids. From germline, CDR1 is SEHNR and CDR2 FQNEAQ (reference sequence). V was shortened by 4 bases and J by 5 bases, with 21 bases between the two germline ends.

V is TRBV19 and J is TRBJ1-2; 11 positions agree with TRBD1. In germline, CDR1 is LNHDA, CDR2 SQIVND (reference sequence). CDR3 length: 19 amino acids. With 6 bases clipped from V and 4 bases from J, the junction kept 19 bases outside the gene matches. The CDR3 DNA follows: TGTGCCAGTAGAAAATGGACAGGGGGCTTGGGCCCTACTATCTATGGCTACACCTTC. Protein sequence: CASRKWTGGLGPTIYGYTF. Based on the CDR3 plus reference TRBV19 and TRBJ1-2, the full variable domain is DGGITQSPKYLFRKEGQNVTLSCEQNLNHDAMYWYRQDPGQGLRLIYYSQIVNDFQKGDIAEGYSVSREKKESFPLTVTSAQKNPTAFYLCASRKWTGGLGPTIYGYTFGSGTRLTVV.

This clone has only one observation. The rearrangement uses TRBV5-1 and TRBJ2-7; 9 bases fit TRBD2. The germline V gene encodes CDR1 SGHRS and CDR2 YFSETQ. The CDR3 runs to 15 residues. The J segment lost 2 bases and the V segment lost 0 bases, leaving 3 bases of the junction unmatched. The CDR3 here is CASSLELAGAYEQYF. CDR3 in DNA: TGCGCCAGCAGCTTGGAATTAGCGGGGGCCTACGAGCAGTACTTC.

The CDR3 nucleotides are TGCGCCAGCAGCCCCCACGTACAGGGTGGAGAGCAGTACTTC. Amino acid sequence: CASSPHVQGGEQYF. The chain has TRBV5-1 and TRBJ2-7; perhaps TRBD1 as D (6 bases). V was trimmed by 4 bases and J by 7 bases, leaving 18 bases between them. CDR3 length: 14 residues. The germline gives CDR1 SGHRS, CDR2 YFSETQ.

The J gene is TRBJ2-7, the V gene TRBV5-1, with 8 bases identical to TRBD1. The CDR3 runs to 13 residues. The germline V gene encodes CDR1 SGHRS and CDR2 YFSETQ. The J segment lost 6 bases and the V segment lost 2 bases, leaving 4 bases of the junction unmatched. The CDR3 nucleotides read TGCGCCAGCAGCTTCCTCGACAGGGGCGAGCAGTACTTC. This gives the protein CASSFLDRGEQYF.

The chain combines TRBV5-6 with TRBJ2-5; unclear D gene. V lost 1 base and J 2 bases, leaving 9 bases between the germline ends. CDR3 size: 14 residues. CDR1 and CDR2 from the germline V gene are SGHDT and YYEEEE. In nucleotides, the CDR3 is TGTGCCAGCAGCTTGTTGGCGGTACAAGAGACCCAGTACTTC. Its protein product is CASSLLAVQETQYF. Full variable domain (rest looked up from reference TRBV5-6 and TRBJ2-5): DAGVTQSPTHLIKTRGQQVTLRCSPKSGHDTVSWYQQALGQGPQFIFQYYEEEERQRGNFPDRFSGHQFPNYSSELNVNALLLGDSALYLCASSLLAVQETQYFGPGTRLLVL.

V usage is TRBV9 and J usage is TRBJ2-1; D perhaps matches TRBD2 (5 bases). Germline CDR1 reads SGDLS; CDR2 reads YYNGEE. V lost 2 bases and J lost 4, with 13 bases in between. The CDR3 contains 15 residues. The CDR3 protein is CASSVFVSAYNEQFF. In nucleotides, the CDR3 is TGTGCCAGCAGCGTCTTCGTTAGCGCTTACAATGAGCAGTTCTTC.